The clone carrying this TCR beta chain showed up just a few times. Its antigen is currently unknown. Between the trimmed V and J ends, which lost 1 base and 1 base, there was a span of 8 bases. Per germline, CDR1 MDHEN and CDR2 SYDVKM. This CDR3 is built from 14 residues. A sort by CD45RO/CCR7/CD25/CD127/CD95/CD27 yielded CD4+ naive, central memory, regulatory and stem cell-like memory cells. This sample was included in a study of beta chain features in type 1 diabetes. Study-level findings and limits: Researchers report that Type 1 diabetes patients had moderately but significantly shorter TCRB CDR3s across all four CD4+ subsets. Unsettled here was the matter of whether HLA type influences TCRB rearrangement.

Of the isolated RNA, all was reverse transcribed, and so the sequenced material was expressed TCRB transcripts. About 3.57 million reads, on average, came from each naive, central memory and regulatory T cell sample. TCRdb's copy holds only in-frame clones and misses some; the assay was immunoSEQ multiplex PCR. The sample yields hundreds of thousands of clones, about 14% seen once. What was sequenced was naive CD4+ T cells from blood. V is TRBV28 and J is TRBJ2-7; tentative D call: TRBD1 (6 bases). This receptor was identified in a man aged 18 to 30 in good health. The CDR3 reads CASSLSDSSYEQYF. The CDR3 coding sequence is TGTGCCAGCAGTTTATCGGACAGTTCCTACGAGCAGTACTTC.